This T cell receptor beta chain was obtained from a study of blood T cells in healthy people across ages. Study results and limitations: Older individuals had lower TCR beta diversity per million T cells (the decline was roughly linear). From one million sequenced T cells, diversity estimates were lower bounds.

In regard to this clonotype: The antigen remains undetermined.

Extraction yielded at least 5 micrograms of total RNA per sample. Then a second PCR, running roughly 7 to 11 cycles, was carried out with a sample-barcoded 5' primer and a J-beta primer mix. A template-switch adaptor with 12 random nucleotides tagged each cDNA molecule. TCRdb called the 5' RACE reads again in MiXCR, with one record for every CDR3 protein. In the table there are 700,000 to 900,000 distinct CDR3 sequences, roughly 50% of which are singletons. This clonotype was obtained from a man older than 75 in good health. Sequenced sample: blood.

This chain's CDR3 is CASTQQLETSGRDETQYF. The CDR3 DNA reads TGTGCCAGCACCCAGCAGTTAGAGACTAGCGGGAGAGATGAGACCCAGTACTTC. This chain uses TRBV6-1 with TRBJ2-5; 12 bases fit TRBD2. V lost 7 bases, J lost 5 bases, and 17 bases stayed unmatched. Germline CDR1 reads MNHNS; CDR2 reads SASEGT. CDR3 size: 18 residues.